Listed here are 13 T cell receptor beta chains from one sample, sequenced in a study of blood T cell repertoires in COVID-19 (dated by TCRdb to between 2020 and 2021). Library construction relied on the immunoSEQ multiplex PCR assay. This is the immuneACCESS table as TCRdb keeps it, with only in-frame sequences that have V and J called. A part of the clones is gone; compared with another copy, unresolved V genes explain less than half, and the rest is unexplained. The table for this sample lists some 250,000 clones; 80% to 90% of them were counted only once. Roughly 9% of the sample comes from the top ten. The sample consisted of PBMCs or T cells enriched from blood (not recorded which). Every receptor here comes from a middle-aged man who had recovered from COVID-19.

As DNA, the CDR3 is TGCGCCAGCAGCCTCCGGTTCCTTTCCTACGAGCAGTACTTC. Amino acid sequence: CASSLRFLSYEQYF. This chain connects TRBV4-1 to TRBJ2-7; D uncertain. Germline V gene sequence: CDR1 MGHRA, CDR2 YSYEKL. This CDR3 region has 14 residues. Between the trimmed V and J ends, which lost 4 bases and 1 base, there was a span of 11 bases.

This clone was found a few times. This sequence joins TRBV27 and TRBJ2-1; 8 positions match TRBD2. Germline V gene sequence: CDR1 MNHEY, CDR2 SMNVEV (reference sequence). CDR3 length equals 16 residues. Losses at the gene ends were 1 base for V and 6 bases for J; bases not matched to a gene: 8. The CDR3 loop is CASSLYTGGPANEQFF. For the CDR3, the DNA is TGTGCCAGCAGTTTATATACGGGAGGGCCCGCCAATGAGCAGTTCTTC.

The genes are TRBV7-9 and TRBJ2-1; TRBD2 aligns across 7 bases. The CDR3 loop spans 18 amino acids. The V gene end was trimmed by 2 bases and the J gene end by 1 base; junction bases not matched to a gene: 11. Germline V lookup: CDR1 SEHNR, CDR2 FQNEAQ (reference sequence). This CDR3 is CASSLNQRDRLSYNEQFF. In DNA form, the CDR3 reads TGTGCCAGCAGCTTAAACCAGCGGGATAGGTTGTCCTACAATGAGCAGTTCTTC.

The rearrangement uses TRBV28 and TRBJ1-2; perhaps TRBD1 as D (6 bases). Germline assignment: CDR1 MDHEN and CDR2 SYDVKM. This CDR3 has 13 residues. V was trimmed by 6 bases and J by 5 bases, leaving 13 bases between them. CDR3 coding DNA: TGTGCCAGCAGAATAGCGACAGGTTATGGCTACACCTTC. Amino acids: CASRIATGYGYTF.

The V and J genes are TRBV6-1 and TRBJ1-1; TRBD1 matches 8 bases. V was clipped by 0 bases and J by 4 bases; unmatched bases: 4. The germline gives CDR1 MNHNS, CDR2 SASEGT. This CDR3 is built from 15 residues. The CDR3 region is CASSEAWTGSTEAFF. The CDR3 region has the DNA TGTGCCAGCAGTGAAGCTTGGACAGGGAGCACTGAAGCTTTCTTT.

The rearrangement uses TRBV3-1 (or the pseudogene TRBV3-2) and TRBJ2-2; possible D gene TRBD1, 5 bases. There are 14 residues in the CDR3. CDR1 is LGHDT and CDR2 is YNNKEL in the germline V gene (reference sequence). Trimming took off 2 bases at V and 6 bases at J, with 10 bases between the two ends. The CDR3, as DNA: TGTGCCAGCAGCCAAAGGGGATGGGCCGGGGAGCTGTTTTTT. Its protein product is CASSQRGWAGELFF.

The chain carries TRBV3-1 (or the pseudogene TRBV3-2) and TRBJ1-2, with 10 nucleotides matching TRBD1. The CDR3 extends over 19 amino acids. Germline trimming cut 2 bases from V and 0 bases from J; bases unmatched to any gene: 12. Germline CDR1 reads LGHDT; CDR2 reads YNNKEL (reference sequence). CDR3 amino acids: CASSQLGWGTGDANYGYTF. Written as DNA, the CDR3 is TGTGCCAGCAGCCAACTAGGCTGGGGGACAGGGGATGCTAACTATGGCTACACCTTC.

Details on this clone: Distinct nucleotide sequences in the sample also encode this CDR3. In nucleotides, the CDR3 is TGTGCCAGCAGTAGGCTAGCCGGGAATGAGCAGTTCTTC. Encoded protein: CASSRLAGNEQFF. The chain employs TRBV7-8 and TRBJ2-1, with D possibly matching TRBD2 (5 bases). The germline V and J ends were trimmed by 6 bases and 7 bases, with 13 bases remaining between them. The germline V gene encodes CDR1 SGHVS and CDR2 FQNEAQ. The CDR3 is made up of 13 amino acids.

This rearrangement joins TRBV19 to TRBJ2-7; D not resolved. The CDR3 covers 13 residues. The V end lost 1 base, the J end lost 3 bases, and 7 bases lay between the germline ends. CDR1 LNHDA and CDR2 SQIVND come from the germline V gene (reference sequence). CDR3: CASSIGLYYEQYF. CDR3 in DNA: TGTGCCAGTAGTATAGGACTCTACTACGAGCAGTACTTC. Looking up the rest from reference TRBV19 and TRBJ2-7 gives the full variable domain: DGGITQSPKYLFRKEGQNVTLSCEQNLNHDAMYWYRQDPGQGLRLIYYSQIVNDFQKGDIAEGYSVSREKKESFPLTVTSAQKNPTAFYLCASSIGLYYEQYFGPGTRLTVT.

The chain joins TRBV7-2 to TRBJ2-3; 7 nucleotides line up with TRBD1. The ends lost 5 bases at V and 0 bases at J; junction bases unmatched: 8. The germline CDR1 and CDR2 sequences are SGHTA and FQGNSA. This CDR3 is built from 16 residues. The CDR3 reads CASSRQPGQSTDTQYF. The CDR3 coding sequence is TGTGCCAGCAGCAGACAACCGGGACAGAGCACAGATACGCAGTATTTT.

V and J are TRBV6-1 and TRBJ2-2; 9 bases line up with TRBD1. With V trimmed by 1 base and J by 6 bases, 15 bases remained unmatched. The CDR3 covers 19 residues. The germline V gene encodes CDR1 MNHNS and CDR2 SASEGT. The CDR3 DNA sequence: TGTGCCAGCAGTGAAGTGGGAAGCACAGGGGGCGCTCCAGCCGGGGAGCTGTTTTTT. This codes for CASSEVGSTGGAPAGELFF.

The chain combines TRBV13 with TRBJ1-5; the D is unclear. The CDR3 is made up of 13 amino acids. V lost 3 bases to trimming and J lost 7 bases, with 10 bases between them. CDR1 is PRHDT and CDR2 is FYEKMQ in the germline V gene (reference sequence). DNA for the CDR3: TGTGCCAGCAGCTTCTCGACAAACCAGCCCCAGCATTTT. Translating gives CASSFSTNQPQHF.

The V call is TRBV7-9, the J call TRBJ1-3; a weak D match, TRBD1 (6 bases). With 1 base removed from V and 2 bases from J, the gap between germline ends came to 12 bases. This CDR3 region has 16 residues. Germline V lookup: CDR1 SEHNR, CDR2 FQNEAQ (reference sequence). CDR3 nucleotide sequence: TGTGCCAGCAGCTTAGTGGCAGGGGTGACTGGAAACACCATATATTTT. It specifies CASSLVAGVTGNTIYF.